This entry lists 32 T cell receptor beta chains sequenced from one sample in a study of T cells in Graves' hyperthyroidism and ophthalmopathy. Regions amplified from RNA transcripts were the TCR beta CDR3 regions. The HTBI primer set drove a first-round RT-PCR of the TCR CDR3. TCRdb itself ran the multiplex PCR reads through MiXCR, one entry per CDR3 protein. The sample consists of approximately 640,000 distinct CDR3 sequences, under 20% of them appearing once. Material: blood. All receptors come from a woman aged 30 to 39 with Graves' hyperthyroidism.

The table lists this clonotype with many counts. At one end the junction does not follow the germline gene, possibly because of a read error. The V gene is TRBV20-1, the J gene TRBJ1-5, with 7 bases matching TRBD1. The CDR3 contains 17 residues. CDR1 is DFQATT, CDR2 SNEGSKA, per germline (reference sequence). CDR3 DNA sequence: TGCAGTGCTCGAGACAGGGTTGGGGATATTAGCAATCAGCCCCAGCATTTT. Its protein product is CSARDRVGDISNQPQHF.

This clonotype occurred once. The gene calls are TRBV3-1 and TRBJ2-3, with a weak D call TRBD2 (6 bases). The CDR3 covers 19 residues. In germline, CDR1 is LGHDT, CDR2 YNNKEL (reference sequence). Trimming removed 2 bases from V and 3 bases from J, with 24 bases in between. The CDR3 loop reads CASSQLYPQREFGTDTQYF. The DNA of the CDR3 is TGTGCCAGCAGCCAACTATACCCCCAACGGGAGTTTGGGACAGATACGCAGTATTTT.

This clonotype was detected many times. The chain is built from TRBV5-1 and TRBJ2-2, with TRBD2 as a possible D gene (5 bases). This CDR3 has 16 amino acids. Trimming cost V 0 bases and J 5 bases, with 14 bases left between them. Germline V gene data show CDR1 as SGHRS and CDR2 as YFSETQ. The CDR3 sequence is CASSLEVGGGTGELFF. For the CDR3, the DNA is TGCGCCAGCAGCTTGGAGGTGGGCGGAGGAACCGGGGAGCTGTTTTTT.

This chain connects TRBV2 to TRBJ2-1, with D tentatively TRBD2 (6 bases). Germline loops: CDR1 SNHLY, CDR2 FYNNEI. Trimming took 6 bases from V and 2 from J, leaving 20 bases between them. The CDR3 runs to 17 residues. The chain's CDR3 is CASRDDPGLHPYNEQFF. In nucleotides, the CDR3 is TGTGCCAGCAGGGATGACCCGGGACTCCACCCCTACAATGAGCAGTTCTTC.

This clonotype was found many times. This chain links TRBV5-6 with TRBJ2-7; 9 bases fit TRBD1. With 5 bases clipped from V and 4 bases from J, the junction kept 4 bases outside the gene matches. Germline CDR1 SGHDT, CDR2 YYEEEE. CDR3 length equals 13 residues. The CDR3 loop reads CASSYGTGYEQYF. CDR3 bases: TGTGCCAGCAGTTATGGGACAGGGTACGAGCAGTACTTC.

The chain combines TRBV11-2 with TRBJ2-7; 10 bases map to TRBD2. The germline V gene encodes CDR1 SGHAT and CDR2 FQNNGV. V lost 1 base to trimming and J lost 1 base; unmatched junction nucleotides: 4. The CDR3 contains 16 residues. DNA for the CDR3: TGTGCCAGCAGCTTAGTACTAGCGGGACCTTCCTACGAGCAGTACTTC. Translated, it gives CASSLVLAGPSYEQYF.

Many counts were recorded for this clonotype. This chain links TRBV28 with TRBJ1-2; D is unresolved. V was trimmed by 3 bases and J by 4 bases, leaving 9 bases between them. Germline V CDR1 and CDR2: MDHEN, SYDVKM. The CDR3 runs 13 residues. For the CDR3, the DNA is TGTGCCAGCAGTTTGGAGCTACCCTATGGCTACACCTTC. This encodes CASSLELPYGYTF.

The genes are TRBV20-1 and TRBJ2-3; 8 bases align to TRBD2. V trimming: 6 bases; J trimming: 2 bases; junction bases outside the gene matches: 25. The CDR3 consists of 20 residues. In germline, CDR1 is DFQATT, CDR2 SNEGSKA (reference sequence). CDR3 nucleotides: TGCAGTGCGCTCCCACCGGGGGGGGGTTCAGGGTGGGTCCTCACAGATACGCAGTATTTT. This codes for CSALPPGGGSGWVLTDTQYF.

This chain uses TRBV28 with TRBJ2-1, with 8 bases lining up with TRBD2. The length of the CDR3 is 16 residues. Germline V gives CDR1 MDHEN, CDR2 SYDVKM. V lost 4 bases, J lost 8 bases, and 13 bases stayed unmatched. The CDR3 sequence is CASSSADGRVFDEQFF. The CDR3 DNA reads as TGTGCCAGCAGTTCAGCCGACGGGAGGGTCTTCGATGAGCAGTTCTTC.

The rearrangement links TRBV6-6 to TRBJ1-2; D gene unclear. CDR3 length: 16 residues. Germline CDR1 MNHNY, CDR2 SVGAGI (reference sequence). V lost 0 bases and J 9 bases, leaving 20 bases between the germline ends. Written as DNA, the CDR3 is TGTGCCAGCAGTTACTCGAGAGGTGGGCAGAGGGAGAGCTACACCTTC. The encoded protein is CASSYSRGGQRESYTF.

This clonotype was recorded many times. The chain is built from TRBV12-3 or TRBV12-4 and TRBJ2-3, with D possibly being TRBD2 (6 bases). The CDR3 is 15 residues long. V gave up 3 bases and J gave up 2 bases, with 12 bases separating them. CDR3 DNA sequence: TGTGCCAGCAGTTTCGGGAGTGCCCCCACAGATACGCAGTATTTT. Translating it yields CASSFGSAPTDTQYF.

About this clonotype: A much more abundant neighbour one base away suggests this may be a read error. This rearrangement joins TRBV5-1 to TRBJ2-3; D perhaps matches TRBD1 (6 bases). V lost 6 bases, J lost 6 bases, and 17 bases lay in between. The CDR3 is made up of 14 amino acids. The V gene's germline CDR1 is SGHRS and CDR2 YFSETQ. The CDR3 reads CASTRDTVMDTQYF. The CDR3 region has the DNA TGCGCCAGCACCCGGGACACCGTTATGGATACGCAGTATTTT.

This clonotype was picked up many times. The CDR3 coding sequence is TGTGCCAGTCTCAGGGGCACCGGGGAGCTGTTTTTT. Translation gives CASLRGTGELFF. The V gene is TRBV6-1, the J gene TRBJ2-2, with D possibly being TRBD1 (6 bases). This CDR3 contains 12 residues. Deletions cut 9 bases from V and 4 bases from J, with 9 bases between. Per germline, CDR1 MNHNS and CDR2 SASEGT.

This clonotype was found many times. The rearrangement joins TRBV10-2 to TRBJ1-2; no clear D. The CDR3 runs to 15 residues. Germline V gene data show CDR1 as WSHSY and CDR2 as SAAADI. Trimming removed 3 bases at V and 5 bases at J, with 16 bases between. Written as DNA, the CDR3 is TGCGCCAGCAGTGACAACCCCGGTTTGAAGTATGGCTACACCTTC. This sequence encodes CASSDNPGLKYGYTF.

In its sample, this clonotype was seen many times. This chain uses TRBV28 with TRBJ1-5, with D unresolved. This CDR3 spans 13 amino acids. V lost 5 bases and J lost 3, with 8 bases in between. Germline V gene lookup returns CDR1 MDHEN and CDR2 SYDVKM. In DNA form, the CDR3 reads TGTGCCAGCAGTGCAGGATACAATCAGCCCCAGCATTTT. Its translation is CASSAGYNQPQHF. The variable domain in full, completed from reference TRBV28 and TRBJ1-5, reads DVKVTQSSRYLVKRTGEKVFLECVQDMDHENMFWYRQDPGLGLRLIYFSYDVKMKEKGDIPEGYSVSREKKERFSLILESASTNQTSMYLCASSAGYNQPQHFGDGTRLSIL.

The V call is TRBV27, the J call TRBJ2-1, with D maybe TRBD1 (5 bases). Germline V gives CDR1 MNHEY, CDR2 SMNVEV (reference sequence). V lost 6 bases to trimming and J lost 6 bases, with 9 bases between them. CDR3 length equals 12 residues. Here the CDR3 reads CASSRVGNEQFF. CDR3 DNA: TGTGCCAGCAGCAGGGTTGGCAATGAGCAGTTCTTC.

The sample holds a few counts of this clonotype. Germline and junction disagree at one end, which may indicate a read error. The chain combines TRBV7-2 with TRBJ2-7; 9 nucleotides agree with TRBD1. CDR1 SGHTA and CDR2 FQGNSA come from the germline V gene. The CDR3 is 16 amino acids. CDR3 sequence (DNA): TGTGCCAGCAGCGTAGCCCGGACAGGGGAAGGCTACGAGCAGTACTTC. It yields the protein CASSVARTGEGYEQYF.

This chain connects TRBV7-9 to TRBJ1-2; 7 bases align to TRBD1. The junction had 7 bases not matched to a gene; V was cut back by 4 bases and J by 2 bases. The germline CDR1 and CDR2 sequences are SEHNR and FQNEAQ (reference sequence). The length of the CDR3 is 15 residues. The DNA for the CDR3 is TGTGCCAGCAGCTCGACGACAGGGCTGAACTATGGCTACACCTTC. Protein sequence: CASSSTTGLNYGYTF. The full variable domain, with the rest looked up from reference TRBV7-9 and TRBJ1-2, is DTGVSQNPRHKITKRGQNVTFRCDPISEHNRLYWYRQTLGQGPEFLTYFQNEAQLEKSRLLSDRFSAERPKGSFSTLEIQRTEQGDSAMYLCASSSTTGLNYGYTFGSGTRLTVV.

This rearrangement joins TRBV11-1 to TRBJ1-6; TRBD1 matches 10 bases. V lost 7 bases and J lost 11; bases outside the gene matches: 5. The CDR3 runs to 13 residues. Germline CDR1 reads SGHAT; CDR2 reads FQDESV (reference sequence). The CDR3 reads CASNMGQGTPLHF. The CDR3 nucleotides read TGTGCCAGCAATATGGGACAGGGGACACCCCTCCACTTT.

The table lists this clonotype with many counts. The DNA of the CDR3 is TGTGCCAGCAGTTTATCGGTGAGGGGGATCCGTGGCTACACCTTC. Translation: CASSLSVRGIRGYTF. The chain uses TRBV28 and TRBJ1-2; D perhaps matches TRBD1 (6 bases). Per the germline V gene, CDR1 is MDHEN and CDR2 is SYDVKM. This CDR3 region has 15 residues. V was clipped by 1 base and J by 7 bases, with 16 bases between them.

This clonotype was found many times. This chain uses TRBV7-3 with TRBJ2-7; 11 bases fit TRBD2. This CDR3 is 16 amino acids long. V shed 2 bases, J shed 4 bases, and the junction held 7 bases outside the gene matches. Per germline, CDR1 SGHTA and CDR2 FQGTGA. The CDR3 region has the DNA TGTGCCAGCAGCTTACTGGTAGGACTAGCGGGTTACGAGCAGTACTTC. This translates into CASSLLVGLAGYEQYF.

This clonotype was picked up many times. V is TRBV6-1 and J is TRBJ2-1; 12 bases map to TRBD2. Unmatched junction bases numbered 0, after V lost 2 bases and J lost 4 bases. Germline-derived CDR1 and CDR2 are MNHNS and SASEGT. This CDR3 is 15 amino acids long. The DNA of the CDR3 is TGTGCCAGCAGTGAACTAGCGGGAGGGTACAATGAGCAGTTCTTC. Translating it yields CASSELAGGYNEQFF.

Turning to this clonotype: With a much larger clone just one base away, this may be a read error. The J gene is TRBJ2-7, the V gene TRBV12-3 or TRBV12-4, with 9 bases lining up with TRBD2. V shed 3 bases and J 2 bases; nucleotides not matched to a gene: 5. The CDR3 consists of 15 residues. The CDR3 sequence: CASSFLGGRAYEQYF. DNA for the CDR3: TGTGCCAGCAGTTTTCTCGGCGGGAGGGCCTACGAGCAGTACTTC.

This clonotype was counted many times. The chain carries TRBV28 and TRBJ2-5; 7 nucleotides agree with TRBD2. Germline CDR1 and CDR2: MDHEN and SYDVKM. The CDR3 is 15 residues long. Trimming removed 6 bases from V and 0 bases from J; junction bases left unmatched: 7. CDR3 loop: CASRSASGYQETQYF. The CDR3 nucleotides read TGTGCCAGCAGGTCGGCTAGCGGTTACCAAGAGACCCAGTACTTC.

This clonotype was recorded at least ten times. The rearrangement joins TRBV20-1 to TRBJ2-1, with TRBD2 matching over 7 bases. Trimming cost V 3 bases and J 6 bases; bases outside gene matches: 2. The CDR3 is 12 residues long. Per the germline V gene, CDR1 is DFQATT and CDR2 is SNEGSKA (reference sequence). For the CDR3, the DNA is TGCAGTGCTAGGCGGGGGTCCAATGAGCAGTTCTTC. The encoded protein is CSARRGSNEQFF.

This clonotype was found many times. The chain is built from TRBV30 and TRBJ1-4; D remains unclear. Germline CDR1 reads GTSNPN; CDR2 reads SVGIG (reference sequence). The CDR3 sequence is 11 residues long. V dropped 5 bases and J dropped 10 bases, with 11 bases sitting between them. CDR3 nucleotides: TGTGCCTGGGGGTGGAGCACAAAACTGTTTTTT. It is translated as CAWGWSTKLFF.

The V call is TRBV18, the J call TRBJ2-7; 9 nucleotides align to TRBD2. The ends lost 5 bases at V and 2 bases at J; junction bases unmatched: 4. CDR3 size: 14 residues. Per the germline V gene, CDR1 is KGHSH and CDR2 is LQKENI. CDR3 in amino acids: CASSKTSGPYEQYF. Here the CDR3 DNA reads TGTGCCAGCTCAAAGACTAGCGGACCCTACGAGCAGTACTTC.

The chain employs TRBV7-6 and TRBJ2-7; D is undetermined. Trimming took off 1 base at V and 0 bases at J, with 7 bases between the two ends. From germline, CDR1 is SGHVS and CDR2 FNYEAQ. The CDR3 runs 14 residues. The CDR3 nucleotides are TGTGCCAGCAGCTTAGACATTACCTCCTACGAGCAGTACTTC. Residues: CASSLDITSYEQYF.

This chain uses TRBV6-5 with TRBJ1-2, with a weak D call TRBD1 (6 bases). Looked up from germline, CDR1 is MNHEY and CDR2 is SVGAGI. The CDR3 sequence is 15 residues long. Trimming left V 2 bases short and J 1 base short, with 11 bases between. The chain's CDR3 is CASSYGGSFNYGYTF. Here the CDR3 DNA reads TGTGCCAGCAGTTACGGGGGCAGCTTTAACTATGGCTACACCTTC.

The gene calls are TRBV6-2 or TRBV6-3 and TRBJ2-5, with a weak D call TRBD2 (5 bases). The CDR3 extends over 12 amino acids. V lost 8 bases and J lost 7, with 14 bases in between. Germline lookup yields CDR1 MNHEY and CDR2 SVGEGT. The CDR3 nucleotides are TGTGCCAGCCGTAGAACGGAGGCGACCCAGTACTTC. Its protein is CASRRTEATQYF.

The chain combines TRBV29-1 with TRBJ2-2, with D perhaps TRBD1 (7 bases). The ends were cut back, 7 bases at V and 8 bases at J, with 26 bases in the middle. In germline, CDR1 is SQVTM, CDR2 ANQGSEA. This CDR3 has 16 amino acids. CDR3 bases: TGCAGCGCTCGTCAAGGAACAGGGGCGGAGGGGGGGGAGCTGTTTTTT. Protein: CSARQGTGAEGGELFF.

This clonotype was seen only a few times. V and J are TRBV6-1 and TRBJ1-4; D remains ambiguous. The germline CDR1 and CDR2 sequences are MNHNS and SASEGT. The CDR3 has 13 amino acids. Trimming stripped 6 bases from V and 2 bases from J, with 7 bases between. CDR3 nucleotide sequence: TGTGCCAGCAGGGCTCTTACTAATGAAAAACTGTTTTTT. It codes for CASRALTNEKLFF.